This TCR beta chain was recovered during a study of T cell repertoires in cytomegalovirus infection. TCRdb used MiXCR to reprocess the reads, holding one entry per CDR3 protein. The sample records about 470,000 distinct CDR3 sequences, approximately 42% being singletons. V lost 1 base, J lost 8 bases, and 9 bases lay in between. The length of the CDR3 is 13 residues. Germline CDR1 SGHTA, CDR2 FQGNSA. This clonotype has just a few counts. The antigen is unknown. The source is a human donor in good health (CMV status not recorded). Some clones in this sample may be carry-over from other donors' samples. The material was cultured PBMCs, obtained from culture after CMV antigen stimulation. The chain employs TRBV7-2 and TRBJ2-1, with a tentative D call TRBD2 (5 bases). The CDR3 DNA sequence: TGTGCCAGCAGCTTAGACCTAGCCCATGAGCAGTTCTTC. Its protein is CASSLDLAHEQFF.